This TCR beta chain was documented in a study of OX40 agonist ivuxolimab in advanced cancers. Study-level background: A history of anti-PD-1, anti-PD-L1 or anti-CTLA-4 therapy was acceptable, and approximately 40% had some. Partial responses were achieved by three patients, one with hepatocellular carcinoma and two with cutaneous melanoma.

Sequencing used immunoSEQ multiplex PCR; TCRdb keeps in-frame clones, though not all of them. This table holds about 79,000 clones, roughly 94% found once. Study outcomes and limitations: Both CD4+ and CD8+ T cell populations in blood had undergone clonal expansion by week 6 at 0.1 to 3.0 mg/kg.

The V gene's germline CDR1 is MNHEY and CDR2 SMNVEV (reference sequence). Trimming cost V 3 bases and J 6 bases, with 15 bases left between them. This CDR3 comprises 14 residues. Concerning this clone itself: Its antigen is still unknown.

This sequence was found in an adult with an advanced solid tumor such as melanoma, head and neck, liver or kidney cancer. The sample in question was CD4+ or CD8+ T cells sorted from blood, obtained in a trial of the OX40 agonist ivuxolimab. This chain connects TRBV27 to TRBJ2-7; the D gene could be TRBD1 or TRBD2 (5 bases each). CDR3 bases: TGTGCCAGCAGTTTCACCGGGCCGGGGCTCGAGCAGTACTTC. As protein: CASSFTGPGLEQYF.